Below, 8 T cell receptor beta chains from the same sample are listed, as sequenced in a study of glioma-infiltrating T cells. Amplification of TCR alpha and beta CDR3 regions from RNA used iRepertoire nested multiplex PCR. TCRdb fed the multiplex PCR reads into MiXCR, producing one record per CDR3 protein. The data show about 130,000 distinct CDR3 sequences, around 23% seen once. Sequenced material: glioma tissue, nonneoplastic brain tissue, or PBMCs (not recorded which). The receptors shown here come from a human donor with low-grade glioma or glioblastoma, undergoing nonglioma brain surgery, or in good health (not recorded which).

A note on this clonotype: This may be a read error: a much more frequent sequence differs by one nucleotide. The chain couples TRBV3-1 to TRBJ1-4; D call uncertain. The CDR3 is 14 amino acids. Germline-derived CDR1 and CDR2 are LGHDT and YNNKEL (reference sequence). Between the trimmed V and J ends, which lost 4 bases and 6 bases, there was a span of 12 bases. The CDR3 protein is CASSLWTDDEKLFF. The CDR3 DNA reads TGTGCCAGCAGCCTCTGGACGGACGATGAAAAACTGTTTTTT.

This clonotype was counted many times. In nucleotides, the CDR3 is TGTGCCAGCAGCCAGTCCAGCAATCAGCCCCAGCATTTT. It codes for CASSQSSNQPQHF. This chain uses TRBV14 with TRBJ1-5; D gene uncertain. The V and J ends lost 3 bases and 1 base respectively, with 4 bases between them. The CDR3 has 13 amino acids. CDR1 SGHDN and CDR2 FVKESK come from the germline V gene. Drawing the rest from reference TRBV14 and TRBJ1-5, the complete variable domain is EAGVTQFPSHSVIEKGQTVTLRCDPISGHDNLYWYRRVMGKEIKFLLHFVKESKQDESGMPNNRFLAERTGGTYSTLKVQPAELEDSGVYFCASSQSSNQPQHFGDGTRLSIL.

This chain uses TRBV12-5 with TRBJ2-2; D may be TRBD1 (6 bases). The ends were cut back, 1 base at V and 4 bases at J, with 7 bases in the middle. The CDR3 covers 14 residues. Germline-derived CDR1 and CDR2 are LGHNT and FRNRAP. The CDR3 nucleotides read TGTGCTAGTGGTTTGGGGACAGCCACCGGGGAGCTGTTTTTT. Its translation is CASGLGTATGELFF.

This clonotype was counted many times. The CDR3 spells CASSPGLYTDTQYF. CDR3 in DNA: TGTGCCAGCAGTCCCGGACTATACACGGATACGCAGTATTTT. The rearrangement uses TRBV27 and TRBJ2-3; D is possibly TRBD2 (6 bases). The CDR3 has 14 amino acids. V gave up 5 bases and J gave up 6 bases, with 15 bases separating them. The germline V gene has CDR1 MNHEY and CDR2 SMNVEV (reference sequence).

This clonotype has a count of ten or more. The chain carries TRBV20-1 and TRBJ2-7; D perhaps matches TRBD1 (7 bases). The CDR3 is made up of 16 amino acids. Germline V lookup: CDR1 DFQATT, CDR2 SNEGSKA (reference sequence). V was trimmed by 5 bases and J by 4 bases, leaving 24 bases between them. This CDR3 is CSASKDSRPGGYEQYF. The CDR3 DNA follows: TGCAGTGCTTCAAAGGACAGTAGGCCAGGGGGGTACGAGCAGTACTTC.

Many counts were recorded for this clonotype. V and J are TRBV27 and TRBJ1-4; D is uncertain. Germline CDR1 is MNHEY and CDR2 is SMNVEV (reference sequence). V shed 5 bases and J shed 5 bases, with 3 bases lying between them. The CDR3 loop spans 11 amino acids. The CDR3 coding sequence is TGTGCCAGCAGTGGGAATGAAAAACTGTTTTTT. This gives the protein CASSGNEKLFF.

Ten or more counts support this clonotype. In DNA form, the CDR3 reads TGTGCCAGTAGCGCTCGGGTCTTATCCTACGAGCAGTTCTTC. This sequence encodes CASSARVLSYEQFF. The J gene is TRBJ2-7, the V gene TRBV19, with unresolved D. The J call could be wrong; TRBJ2-1 is a better fit for the DNA end. The CDR3 length is 14 residues. Germline lookup yields CDR1 LNHDA and CDR2 SQIVND (reference sequence).

This clonotype has at least ten counts. The junction shows a germline mismatch at one end, possibly a read error. This chain links TRBV24-1 with TRBJ1-1; D is uncertain. Germline CDR1 and CDR2: KGHDR and SFDVKD. The CDR3 contains 13 residues. This chain's CDR3 is CATSDAVNTEVFF. The DNA for the CDR3 is TGTGCCACCAGTGACGCAGTGAACACTGAAGTTTTCTTT.